This TCR beta chain comes out of a study of beta chain features in type 1 diabetes. Study-level points and caveats: The question left open here concerned HLA type influencing TCRB rearrangement. TCRB CDR3 length was moderately but significantly reduced in all four CD4+ subsets of Type 1 diabetes patients.

This clone was observed a few times. Its target is unknown. The investigators reverse transcribed all of the isolated RNA, so they sequenced expressed TCRB transcripts. Only in-frame clones appear in the TCRdb table, and some are missing; sequencing was by immunoSEQ multiplex PCR. The sample carries about 120,000 clones, 15% to 20% recorded once. The V gene's germline CDR1 is SGHTA and CDR2 FQGNSA. The CDR3 is 14 amino acids. The V gene end was trimmed by 5 bases and the J gene end by 0 bases; junction bases not matched to a gene: 4. This receptor was obtained from a young man with type 1 diabetes. Sequenced sample: central memory CD4+ T cells from blood. The chain has TRBV7-2 and TRBJ2-7; 7 bases map to TRBD1. CDR3 loop: CASSIDRDSYEQYF. The CDR3 nucleotides are TGTGCCAGCAGCATCGACAGGGACTCCTACGAGCAGTACTTC.